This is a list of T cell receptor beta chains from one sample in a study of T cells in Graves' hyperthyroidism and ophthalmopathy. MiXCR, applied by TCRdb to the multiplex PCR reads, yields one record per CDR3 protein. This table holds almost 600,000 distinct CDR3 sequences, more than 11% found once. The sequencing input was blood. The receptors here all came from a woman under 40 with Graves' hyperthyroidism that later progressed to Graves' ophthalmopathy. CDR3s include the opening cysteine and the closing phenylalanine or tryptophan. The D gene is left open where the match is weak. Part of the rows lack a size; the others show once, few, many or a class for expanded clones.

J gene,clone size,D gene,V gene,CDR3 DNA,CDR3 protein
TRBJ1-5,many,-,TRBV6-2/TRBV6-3,TGTGCCAGCAGCCCGCGTAGAGAGGGACAAAGCAATCAGCCCCAGCATTTT,CASSPRREGQSNQPQHF
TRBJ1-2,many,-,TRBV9,TGTGCCAGCAGCGTAGCTTCTCGCGGCTATGGCTACACCTTC,CASSVASRGYGYTF
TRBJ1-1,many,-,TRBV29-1,TGCAGCGTTGGATCGGGGGGGACTGAAGCTTTCTTT,CSVGSGGTEAFF
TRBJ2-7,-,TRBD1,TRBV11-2,TGTGCCAGCAGTGCCGGGACAGGGTTAATCTACGAGCAGTACTTC,CASSAGTGLIYEQYF
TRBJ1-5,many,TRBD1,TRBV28,TGTGCCAGCAGTCCCCACAGAGGGGGCCATCAGCCCCAGCATTTT,CASSPHRGGHQPQHF
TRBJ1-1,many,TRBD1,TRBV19,TGTGCCAGTAGTTCAAGAGACAGGGTCGCTGAAGCTTTCTTT,CASSSRDRVAEAFF
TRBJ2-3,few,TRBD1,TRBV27,TGTGCCAGCAGTCCCGAAGGACAGGGTGCAGATACGCAGTATTTT,CASSPEGQGADTQYF
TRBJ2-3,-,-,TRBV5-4,TGTGCCAGCAGCTTGGACGGTGGTGATACGCAGTATTTT,CASSLDGGDTQYF
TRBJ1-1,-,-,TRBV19,TGTGCCAGTATCTCGTTTGGGCTGAACACTGAAGCTTTCTTT,CASISFGLNTEAFF
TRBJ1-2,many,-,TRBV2,TGTGCCAGCAGTGAAATTAACTATGGCTACACCTTC,CASSEINYGYTF
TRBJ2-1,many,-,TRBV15,TGTGCCACCAGCGACCCGGGGACTGCCCCCTACAATGAGCAGTTCTTC,CATSDPGTAPYNEQFF
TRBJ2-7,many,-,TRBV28,TGTGCCAGCAGTCTCCGGGACACCTTCATGCCAGCCTACGAGCAGTACTTC,CASSLRDTFMPAYEQYF
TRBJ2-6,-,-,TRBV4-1,TGCGCCAGCAGCCAGGTAGACAGGCTCAGCTCTGGGGCCAACGTCCTGACTTTC,CASSQVDRLSSGANVLTF
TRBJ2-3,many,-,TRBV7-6,TGTGCCAGCAGCTTAGTGTTGGGGGCAGATACGCAGTATTTT,CASSLVLGADTQYF
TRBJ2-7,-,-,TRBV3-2,TGTGCCAGCAGCTCATTTCCGACTAGCGGGAGAGACAACGAGCAGTACTTC,CASSSFPTSGRDNEQYF
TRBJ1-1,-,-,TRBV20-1,TGCAGTGCTTTAGAGGTTTCCACTGAAGCTTTCTTT,CSALEVSTEAFF
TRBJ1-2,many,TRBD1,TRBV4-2,TGTGCCAGCAGCCCAGGGGGCCTCGACTATGGCTACACCTTC,CASSPGGLDYGYTF
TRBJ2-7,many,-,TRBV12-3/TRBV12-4,TGTGCCAGCAGTTTAGGAAGGGTATATATCTACGAGCAGTACTTC,CASSLGRVYIYEQYF
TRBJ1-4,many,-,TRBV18,TGTGCCAGCTCATCCTCGGACTGGGGTGAAAAACTGTTTTTT,CASSSSDWGEKLFF
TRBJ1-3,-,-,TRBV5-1,TGCGCCAGCAGCTTGAAGCGCGGTTACTCTGGAAACACCATATATTTT,CASSLKRGYSGNTIYF
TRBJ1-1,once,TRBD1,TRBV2,TGTGCCAGCAGTGAGGACAGGGGGCAGGACACTGAAGCTTTCTTT,CASSEDRGQDTEAFF
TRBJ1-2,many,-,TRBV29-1,TGCAGCGTTGTAGGGACCTATGGCTACACCTTC,CSVVGTYGYTF
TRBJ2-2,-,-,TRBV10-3,TGTGCCATCAGTGCCTCCGGGATCAACACCGGGGAGCTGTTTTTT,CAISASGINTGELFF
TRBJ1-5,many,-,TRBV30,TGTGCCTGGAGTGTACAGGCGGATCAGCCCCAGCATTTT,CAWSVQADQPQHF
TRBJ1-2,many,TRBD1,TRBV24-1,TGTGCCACCAGTGATTTGACCAGGGGGTATGGCTACACCTTC,CATSDLTRGYGYTF
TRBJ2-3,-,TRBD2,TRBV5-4,TGTGCCAGCAGCTTGAAAGGACTAGCGCTCGATACGCAGTATTTT,CASSLKGLALDTQYF
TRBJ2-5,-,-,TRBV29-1,TGCAGCGTTGAATTGGGGGTTGTAGAGACCCAGTACTTC,CSVELGVVETQYF
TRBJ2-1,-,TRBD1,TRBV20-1,TGCAGTGCTACGGACAGGGCCAATGAGCAGTTCTTC,CSATDRANEQFF
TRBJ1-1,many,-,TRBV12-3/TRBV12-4,TGTGCCAGCACATTGATGAACACTGAAGCTTTCTTT,CASTLMNTEAFF
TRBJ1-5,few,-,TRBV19,TGTGCCAGTAGTATAAGGATGGGCAATCAGCCCCAGCATTTT,CASSIRMGNQPQHF
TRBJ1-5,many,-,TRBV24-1,TGTGCCACCAGTGATCGTGACTGGGAGCCCCAGCATTTT,CATSDRDWEPQHF
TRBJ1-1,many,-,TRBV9,TGTGCCAGCAGCGTAGGCGGGACTATGAACACTGAAGCTTTCTTT,CASSVGGTMNTEAFF
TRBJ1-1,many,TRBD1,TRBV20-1,TGCAGTGCTACCGGGACAGGGAGGGACACTGAAGCTTTCTTT,CSATGTGRDTEAFF
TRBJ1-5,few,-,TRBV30,TGTGCCTGGAGTGGGGCCGGGGGAAATCAGCCCCAGCATTTT,CAWSGAGGNQPQHF
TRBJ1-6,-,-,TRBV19,TGTGCCAGTACTCCGAGGGGGGACGTTCGGGATTCACCCCTCCACTTT,CASTPRGDVRDSPLHF
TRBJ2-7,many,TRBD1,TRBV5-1,TGCGCCAGCAGCTCGAAAACTGACAGGGTCTACGAGCAGTACTTC,CASSSKTDRVYEQYF
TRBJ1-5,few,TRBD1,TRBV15,TGTGCCACCAGCAGAGATTCAGGGGGCAACAATCAGCCCCAGCATTTT,CATSRDSGGNNQPQHF
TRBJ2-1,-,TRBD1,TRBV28,TGTGCCAGCAGAACCGCAGGACAGGTCGACAATGAGCAGTTCTTC,CASRTAGQVDNEQFF
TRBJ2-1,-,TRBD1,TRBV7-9,TGTGCCAGCAGCGAACCCGGGGGCAGGGGGCGCGATGAGCAGTTCTTC,CASSEPGGRGRDEQFF
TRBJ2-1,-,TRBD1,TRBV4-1,TGCGCCAGCAGCCAAGTCGACAGGGATGGCAATGAGCAGTTCTTC,CASSQVDRDGNEQFF
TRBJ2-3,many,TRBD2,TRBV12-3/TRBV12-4,TGTGCCAGCAGCGAACCGACTAGCAAGGCAGATACGCAGTATTTT,CASSEPTSKADTQYF
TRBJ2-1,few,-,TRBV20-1,TGCAGTGCCGAAGGGTGGGGGGGCGGATACAATGAGCAGTTCTTC,CSAEGWGGGYNEQFF
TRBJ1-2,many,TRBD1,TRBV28,TGTGCCAGCAGTTTATGGGGGACAGGGTACGGCTACACCTTC,CASSLWGTGYGYTF
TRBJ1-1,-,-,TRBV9,TGTGCCAGCAGCGTAGGGGGGACTTCGACTGAAGCTTTCTTT,CASSVGGTSTEAFF
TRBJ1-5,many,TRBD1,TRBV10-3,TGTGCCATCAGTGAGGGGCAGGGGGGCAATCAGCCCCAGCATTTT,CAISEGQGGNQPQHF
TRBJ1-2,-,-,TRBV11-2,TGTGCCAGCAGCGTAGCTTCGACAGCCTATGGCTACACCTTC,CASSVASTAYGYTF
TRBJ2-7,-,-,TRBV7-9,TGTGCCAGCAGCTTAGCCGAGGGCAGGGCTACGCCCTACGAGCAGTACTTC,CASSLAEGRATPYEQYF
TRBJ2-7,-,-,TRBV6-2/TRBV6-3,TGTGCCAGCAGTGGGGCGTCGGGGGACGAGCAGTACTTC,CASSGASGDEQYF
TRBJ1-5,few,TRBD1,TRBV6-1,TGTGCCAGCAGTGATCCGGGACAGGGTATAAGTCAGCCCCAGCATTTT,CASSDPGQGISQPQHF
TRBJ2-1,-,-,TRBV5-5,TGTGCCAGCAGCTTGGGGGAAACAGGGAATGAGCAGTTCTTC,CASSLGETGNEQFF
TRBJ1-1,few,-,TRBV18,TGTGCCAGCTCACAGGACACTGCGGCTTTCTTT,CASSQDTAAFF
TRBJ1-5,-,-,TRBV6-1,TGTGCCAGCAGTGCCGGGACACCCAGTCAGCCCCAGCATTTT,CASSAGTPSQPQHF
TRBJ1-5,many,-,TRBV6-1,TGTGCCAGCTTCGGTTACCACAATCAGCCCCAGCATTTT,CASFGYHNQPQHF
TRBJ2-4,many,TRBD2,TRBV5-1,TGCGCCAGCAGCTTGGAGGGAGGGGAAAACATTCAGTACTTC,CASSLEGGENIQYF
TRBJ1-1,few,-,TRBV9,TGTGCCAGCAGCCTCGTAGGTGGGGTGAACACTGAAGCTTTCTTT,CASSLVGGVNTEAFF
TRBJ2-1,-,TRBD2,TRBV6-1,TGTGCCAGCACTCAGACTAGCGGGAGGAGCGGTGAGCAGTTCTTC,CASTQTSGRSGEQFF
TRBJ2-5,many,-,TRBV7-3,TGTGCCAGCAGCGAAGGGGGAGTTGTGACCCAGTACTTC,CASSEGGVVTQYF
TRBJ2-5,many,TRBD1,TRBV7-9,TGTGCCAGCAGCGTACGACAGGGCGGGGAGACCCAGTACTTC,CASSVRQGGETQYF
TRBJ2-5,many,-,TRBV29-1,TGCAGCGGCCTGGGGGTACAAGAGACCCAGTACTTC,CSGLGVQETQYF